Listed below are T cell receptor beta chains from one sample, sequenced in a study of vaccination effects on CD4 cells after COVID-19. No antigen has been assigned to these receptors. TCRdb keeps only in-frame clones here, not all; method: immunoSEQ multiplex PCR. The repertoire holds 50,000 to 60,000 clones, with roughly two thirds as singletons. The source was CD4+ T cells from PBMCs cultured with SARS-CoV-2 spike peptides, collected before COVID-19 vaccination. These receptors all come from a human donor who received a COVID-19 vaccine. Each CDR3 is given without its conserved first and last residue. Some rows have no size entry. The others give once, few or many, or a class for an expanded clone.

V gene	J gene	clone size	CDR3 protein
TRBV13	TRBJ2-1	.	ASSSGLEISDEQF
TRBV29-1	TRBJ2-7	once	SVRGRVYEQY
TRBV11-2	TRBJ2-1	.	ASSPDWGVLF
TRBV30	TRBJ2-5	.	AWSVGLQETQY
TRBV9	TRBJ1-6	few	ASSVGGGRSYNSPLH
TRBV28	TRBJ2-7	.	ASSLGLNEQY
TRBV5-1	TRBJ2-3	.	ASSARTAQQY
TRBV30	TRBJ1-1	.	AWSVGREAF
TRBV7-9	TRBJ1-1	.	ASSFRQGLTEAF
TRBV15	TRBJ2-5	.	ATSRDQARAETQY
TRBV9	TRBJ2-3	.	ASSAGLATSTDTQY
TRBV24-1	TRBJ2-3	.	ATSGTSGGWDTQY
TRBV18	TRBJ2-3	.	ASSPPGSVTDTQY
TRBV19	TRBJ2-7	.	ASSLGGSGRPYEQY
TRBV30	TRBJ2-7	few	AWKGRSSYEQY
TRBV4-2	TRBJ2-1	few	ASSQGERGGFNEQF
TRBV28	TRBJ2-7	.	ASSLTSSEQY
TRBV7-2	TRBJ2-7	.	ASSLDGPGTPYEQY
TRBV11-2	TRBJ1-2	.	ASSLESAARGYT
TRBV27	TRBJ1-3	.	ASRAGGSGNTIY
TRBV7-9	TRBJ1-2	.	ASNSGLPIETNYGYT
TRBV19	TRBJ2-3	.	ASRLAGFTDTQY
TRBV28	TRBJ1-2	.	ASSGGGQGSKINGYT
TRBV4-1	TRBJ1-5	few	ASSQDRGMTQH
TRBV19	TRBJ1-5	.	ASSPGHSIRNQPQH
TRBV7-2	TRBJ2-5	once	ASSPPGGGWQGTQY
TRBV20-1	TRBJ2-3	.	SASSVGVIADTQY
TRBV5-6	TRBJ2-7	.	ASSSGGPEAYEQY
TRBV3-1/TRBV3-2	TRBJ2-5	.	ASTGTGGETQY
TRBV6-5	TRBJ1-2	.	ASSYKRAGGYT
TRBV6-2/TRBV6-3	TRBJ2-3	.	ASSYPLGTDTQY
TRBV13	TRBJ1-4	.	ASTKSGTGNQKLF
TRBV6-9	TRBJ2-3	few	ASSRTRGGLTDTQY
TRBV30	TRBJ1-3	.	AWSVLNGGNTIY
TRBV5-4	TRBJ2-3	.	ASSYHGGARTDTQY
TRBV5-6	TRBJ2-5	.	ASRPQLSGRALRETQY